This T cell receptor (beta chain) was recorded in a study of coeliac disease. Study as a whole: Refractory type I: diet-unresponsive over 12 months, with immunophenotypically normal intraepithelial cells. Study-wide points: Of coeliac lamina propria samples, about 50% of the 18 held published gliadin-specific TRB sequences, versus 1 of 6 controls. Intraepithelial and lamina propria fractions were not highly pure, so cross-contamination was possible. Lower clonality than controls marked TRB and TRG repertoires from active celiac intraepithelial and lamina propria samples.

Libraries were prepared by immunoSEQ multiplex PCR; TCRdb keeps only in-frame clonotypes and omits some of them. The profile shows some 4,700 clones, roughly two thirds of them singletons. CDR1 and CDR2 from the germline V gene are SGHVS and FNYEAQ. The CDR3 extends over 17 amino acids. Trimming pared 5 bases from V and 0 bases from J, leaving 16 bases between. Comment on this clone: The antigen is undetermined.

This chain joins TRBV7-6 and TRBJ2-2; D is possibly TRBD2 (5 bases). This clonotype was sampled from a woman aged 65 to 85 with celiac disease. Sequenced material: lamina propria lymphocytes from the gut. CDR3 sequence (DNA): TGTGCCAGCAGCCAGGAGGATCCCAACGCGAACACCGGGGAGCTGTTTTTT. Translated: CASSQEDPNANTGELFF.